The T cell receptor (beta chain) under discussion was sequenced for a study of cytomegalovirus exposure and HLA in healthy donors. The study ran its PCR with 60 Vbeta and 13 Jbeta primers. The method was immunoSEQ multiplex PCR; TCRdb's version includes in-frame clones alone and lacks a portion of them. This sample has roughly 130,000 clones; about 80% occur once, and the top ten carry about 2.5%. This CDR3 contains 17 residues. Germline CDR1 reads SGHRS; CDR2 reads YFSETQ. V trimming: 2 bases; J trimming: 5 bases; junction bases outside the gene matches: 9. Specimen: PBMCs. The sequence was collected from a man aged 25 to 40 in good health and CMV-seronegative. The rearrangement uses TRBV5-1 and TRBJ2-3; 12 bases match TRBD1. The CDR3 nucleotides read TGCGCCAGCAGCTTACGACCGGGACAGGGGGCTGGAGATACGCAGTATTTT. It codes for CASSLRPGQGAGDTQYF.